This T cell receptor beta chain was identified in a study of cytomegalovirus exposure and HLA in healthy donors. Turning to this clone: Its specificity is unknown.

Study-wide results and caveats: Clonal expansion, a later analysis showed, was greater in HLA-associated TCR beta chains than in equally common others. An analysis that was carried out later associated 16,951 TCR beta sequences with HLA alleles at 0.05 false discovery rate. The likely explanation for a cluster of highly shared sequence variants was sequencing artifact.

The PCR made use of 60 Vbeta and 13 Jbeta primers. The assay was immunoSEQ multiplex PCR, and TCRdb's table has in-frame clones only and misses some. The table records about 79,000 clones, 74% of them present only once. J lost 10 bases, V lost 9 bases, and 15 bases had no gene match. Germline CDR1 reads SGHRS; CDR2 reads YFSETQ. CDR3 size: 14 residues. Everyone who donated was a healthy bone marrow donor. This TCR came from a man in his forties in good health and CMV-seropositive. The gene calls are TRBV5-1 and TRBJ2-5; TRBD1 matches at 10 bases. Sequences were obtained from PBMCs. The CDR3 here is CATKTGTGEEDQYF. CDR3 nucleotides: TGCGCCACCAAGACCGGGACAGGGGAAGAAGACCAGTACTTC.